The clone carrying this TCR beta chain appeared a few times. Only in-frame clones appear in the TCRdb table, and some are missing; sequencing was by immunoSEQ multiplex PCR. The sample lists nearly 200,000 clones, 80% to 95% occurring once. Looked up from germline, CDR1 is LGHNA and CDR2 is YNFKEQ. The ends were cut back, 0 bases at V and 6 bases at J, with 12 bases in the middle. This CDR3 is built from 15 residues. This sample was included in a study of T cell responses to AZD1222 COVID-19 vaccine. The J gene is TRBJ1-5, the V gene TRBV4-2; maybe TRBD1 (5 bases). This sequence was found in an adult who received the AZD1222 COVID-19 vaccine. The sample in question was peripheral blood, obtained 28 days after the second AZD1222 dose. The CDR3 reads CASSQDSRGGQPQHF. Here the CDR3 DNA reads TGTGCCAGCAGCCAAGATTCGAGGGGCGGTCAGCCCCAGCATTTT.